This entry lists 7 T cell receptor beta chains sequenced from one sample in a study of IL-32 and malignant T cell survival in cutaneous lymphoma. Data came from immunoSEQ multiplex PCR; TCRdb stores just in-frame clones and leaves some out. The table has more than 2,000 clones, around 80% seen once. The blood samples were from patients with Sezary syndrome, a leukemic cutaneous T cell lymphoma. The specimen comprised blood, sampled on day 0. Receptors originate from a human donor with cutaneous T cell lymphoma.

This chain uses TRBV21-1 with TRBJ1-5. TRBV21-1 corresponds to a pseudogene. The CDR3 loop spans 15 amino acids. The CDR3 reads CASSRLHWHHQPQHF. The DNA for the CDR3 is TGTGCCAGCAGCAGGCTACATTGGCATCATCAGCCCCAGCATTTT.

This clone was seen just once. The chain has TRBV9 and TRBJ2-5; a possible D gene is TRBD2 (5 bases). The germline CDR1 and CDR2 sequences are SGDLS and YYNGEE. This CDR3 has 14 residues. The germline V and J ends were trimmed by 0 bases and 0 bases, with 6 bases remaining between them. The chain's CDR3 is CASSVDGNQETQYF. CDR3 in DNA: TGTGCCAGCAGCGTAGACGGGAACCAAGAGACCCAGTACTTC. Full variable domain (rest looked up from reference TRBV9 and TRBJ2-5): DSGVTQTPKHLITATGQRVTLRCSPRSGDLSVYWYQQSLDQGLQFLIQYYNGEERAKGNILERFSAQQFPDLHSELNLSSLELGDSALYFCASSVDGNQETQYFGPGTRLLVL.

This chain uses TRBV10-1 with TRBJ2-1; no definite D call. Trimming shortened V by 8 bases and J by 6 bases, and 14 bases separated the two germline ends. In germline, CDR1 is WNHNN, CDR2 SYGVQD (reference sequence). CDR3 length: 13 residues. This CDR3 reads CASGRLGLNEQFF. Written as DNA, the CDR3 is TGCGCCAGCGGCCGACTCGGCCTCAATGAGCAGTTCTTC.

J is TRBJ2-7 and V is TRBV29-1; D unclear. CDR3 length equals 13 residues. CDR1 SQVTM and CDR2 ANQGSEA come from the germline V gene. V dropped 7 bases and J dropped 1 base, with 14 bases sitting between them. In nucleotides, the CDR3 is TGCAGCGCCCAGGTAGCAGCTTCCTACGAGCAGTACTTC. This translates into CSAQVAASYEQYF.

This rearrangement joins TRBV27 to TRBJ2-1, with unresolved D. The germline V and J ends were trimmed by 1 base and 9 bases, with 4 bases remaining between them. CDR1 MNHEY and CDR2 SMNVEV come from the germline V gene (reference sequence). The CDR3 runs to 11 residues. The DNA of the CDR3 is TGTGCCAGCAGTTTATGGGGTGAGCAGTTCTTC. Protein product: CASSLWGEQFF.

This clone was seen only a few times. The genes are TRBV28 and TRBJ2-5, with 9 bases matching TRBD2. CDR1 is MDHEN and CDR2 is SYDVKM in the germline V gene. CDR3 size: 16 residues. The J segment lost 4 bases and the V segment lost 3 bases, leaving 9 bases of the junction unmatched. In DNA, the CDR3 is TGTGCCAGCAGTTTGGAAGTAGCGGGAGTGGGAGAGACCCAGTACTTC. Protein product: CASSLEVAGVGETQYF.

The rearrangement links TRBV10-2 to TRBJ2-5; 8 positions match TRBD1. Looked up from germline, CDR1 is WSHSY and CDR2 is SAAADI. The CDR3 contains 15 residues. V trimming: 3 bases; J trimming: 5 bases; junction bases outside the gene matches: 8. The CDR3: CASSDLIRGPETQYF. The CDR3 DNA reads as TGCGCCAGCAGTGATCTCATCAGGGGGCCGGAGACCCAGTACTTC.